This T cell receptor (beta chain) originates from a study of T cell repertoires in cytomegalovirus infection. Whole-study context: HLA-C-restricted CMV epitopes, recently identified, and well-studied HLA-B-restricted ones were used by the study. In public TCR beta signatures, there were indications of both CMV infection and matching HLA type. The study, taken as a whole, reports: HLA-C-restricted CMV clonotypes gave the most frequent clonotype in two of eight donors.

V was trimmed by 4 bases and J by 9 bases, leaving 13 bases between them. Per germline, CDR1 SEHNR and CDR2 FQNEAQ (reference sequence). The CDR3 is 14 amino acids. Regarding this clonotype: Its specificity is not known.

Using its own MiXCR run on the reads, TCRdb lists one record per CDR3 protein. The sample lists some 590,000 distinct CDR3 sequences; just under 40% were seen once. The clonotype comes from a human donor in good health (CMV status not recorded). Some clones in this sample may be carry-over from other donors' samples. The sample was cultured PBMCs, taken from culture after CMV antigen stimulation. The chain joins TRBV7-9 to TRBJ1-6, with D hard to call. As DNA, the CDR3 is TGTGCCAGCAGCTCTATAATTGGTACTTCACCCCTCCACTTT. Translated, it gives CASSSIIGTSPLHF. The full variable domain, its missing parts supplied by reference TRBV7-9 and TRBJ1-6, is DTGVSQNPRHKITKRGQNVTFRCDPISEHNRLYWYRQTLGQGPEFLTYFQNEAQLEKSRLLSDRFSAERPKGSFSTLEIQRTEQGDSAMYLCASSSIIGTSPLHFGNGTRLTVT.